This record covers a single T cell receptor beta chain. This clonotype was recorded at least ten times. The clone's antigen remains unknown. Base quality data are lacking; no much larger clone is found one base away. Full-length TCR variable regions were amplified by 5' RACE PCR using constant-region reverse primers, and then by semi-nested PCR using Nested Universal Primer A. The ReliaPrep RNA Cell Miniprep System was used to extract total RNA, which was then reverse transcribed into 5'RACE-ready cDNA with the SMARTer RACE 5'/3' Kit. Multiplex adaptors were used to barcode the full-length TCR alpha and beta libraries, which were then sequenced on an Illumina MiSeq. In the authors' own workflow: For each of nine subset-tissue groups, sequencing data from the five patients were combined, and the groups were compared by unsupervised clustering of TCR gene usage. The Morisita-Horn index was used to calculate repertoire similarity, with shared sequences weighted by how much each contributed to each repertoire. TCRdb itself trimmed the public reads at Q25 with fastp, ran MiXCR and retained productive beta chains. Rows are unified per CDR3 protein, each entry keeping the most common DNA and genes. The V and J calls and clone size are TCRdb's, not the authors'. The sample yields some 62,000 distinct CDR3 sequences; almost 30% were counted once. The top ten hold about 2.3% of the sample.

V sheds 4 bases and J sheds 1 base, leaving 11 bases between their ends. Sequences SGHNT (CDR1) and YYREEE (CDR2) are obtained from the germline V gene (reference sequence). The CDR3 numbers 14 residues from cysteine through phenylalanine. Just CDR3 DNA is preserved here, 42 bases in frame from base 1. The entry originates in a study (dated by TCRdb to about 2015). Concerning the study at large: Whether tumor-infiltrating Tregs in breast cancer are recruited from blood Tregs or converted in situ from other CD4+ T cell subsets was tested.

Summary of the overall study and its limitations: Tumor memory CD4+ T cell TCR gene usage clustered with blood and lymph node memory CD4+ cells and lymph node naive CD4+ cells. The validation in the larger cohort was limited to a single TCR beta V-J rearrangement instead of whole repertoires. The greatest overlap of tumor-infiltrating Treg TCR alpha and beta sequences was with tumor naive CD4+ T cells, followed next by blood naive CD4+ T cells.

Naive CD4+ T cells were purified with the Miltenyi Naive CD4+ T Cell Isolation kit, with Tregs depleted using CD25 microbeads. Tregs, naive and memory CD4+ T cells from tumor, blood and ipsilateral draining lymph nodes of about 5 breast cancer patients underwent full-length TCR alpha and beta sequencing. Tumor tissue and lymph nodes from ipsilateral axillary dissection were perfused with PBS, minced and digested with collagenase I and hyaluronidase. FACS confirmed that the sorted cell populations were more than 90% pure. Sequencing was performed on tumor-infiltrating naive CD4+ T cells sorted from the breast tumor. This specimen's cell subset or site label, per the study, means: naive CD4+ T cells, CD4+CD45RA+CD25-. The chain is assembled from TRBV5-4 and TRBJ1-1; a tentative D match to TRBD1 spans 5 bases. This TCR came from a female donor with breast cancer. Here is the DNA: TGTGCCAGCAGCCAATTTGACAGGAACACTGAAGCTTTCTTT. Its product reads: CASSQFDRNTEAFF.